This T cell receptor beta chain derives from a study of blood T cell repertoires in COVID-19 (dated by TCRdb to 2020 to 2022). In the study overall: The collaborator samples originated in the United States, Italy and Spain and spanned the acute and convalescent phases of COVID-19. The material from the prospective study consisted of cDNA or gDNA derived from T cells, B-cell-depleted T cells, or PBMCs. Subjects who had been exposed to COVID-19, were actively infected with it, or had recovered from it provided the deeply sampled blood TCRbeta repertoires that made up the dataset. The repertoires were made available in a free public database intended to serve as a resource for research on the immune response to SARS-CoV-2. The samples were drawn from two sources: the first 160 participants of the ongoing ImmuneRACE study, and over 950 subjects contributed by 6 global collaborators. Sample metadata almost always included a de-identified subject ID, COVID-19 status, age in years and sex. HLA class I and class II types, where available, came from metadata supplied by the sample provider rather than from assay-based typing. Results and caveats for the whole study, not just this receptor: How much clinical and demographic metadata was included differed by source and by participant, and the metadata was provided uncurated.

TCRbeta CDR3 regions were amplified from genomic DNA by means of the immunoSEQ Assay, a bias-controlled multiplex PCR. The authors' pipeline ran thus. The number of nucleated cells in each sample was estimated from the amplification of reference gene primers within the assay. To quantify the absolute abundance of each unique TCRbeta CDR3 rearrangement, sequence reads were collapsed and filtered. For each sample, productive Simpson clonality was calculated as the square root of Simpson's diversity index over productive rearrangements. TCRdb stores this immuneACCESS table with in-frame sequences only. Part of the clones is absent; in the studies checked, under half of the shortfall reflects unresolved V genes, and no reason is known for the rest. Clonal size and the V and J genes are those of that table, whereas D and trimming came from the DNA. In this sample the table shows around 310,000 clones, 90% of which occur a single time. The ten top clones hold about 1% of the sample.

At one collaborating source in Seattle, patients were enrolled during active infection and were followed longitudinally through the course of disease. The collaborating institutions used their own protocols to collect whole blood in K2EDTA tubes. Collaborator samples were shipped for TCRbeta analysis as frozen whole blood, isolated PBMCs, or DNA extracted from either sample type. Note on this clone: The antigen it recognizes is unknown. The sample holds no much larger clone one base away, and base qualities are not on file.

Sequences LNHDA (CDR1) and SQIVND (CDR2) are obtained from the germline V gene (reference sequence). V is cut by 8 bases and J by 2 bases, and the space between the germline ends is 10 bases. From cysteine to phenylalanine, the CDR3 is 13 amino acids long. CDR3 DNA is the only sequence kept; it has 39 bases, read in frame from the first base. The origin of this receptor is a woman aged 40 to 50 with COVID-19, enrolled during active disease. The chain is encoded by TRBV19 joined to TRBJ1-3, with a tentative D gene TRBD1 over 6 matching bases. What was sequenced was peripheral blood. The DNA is TGTGCCAGTCACCAGGGGCCTGGAAACACCATATATTTT. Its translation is CASHQGPGNTIYF. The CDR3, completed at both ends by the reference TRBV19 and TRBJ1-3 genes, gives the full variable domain DGGITQSPKYLFRKEGQNVTLSCEQNLNHDAMYWYRQDPGQGLRLIYYSQIVNDFQKGDIAEGYSVSREKKESFPLTVTSAQKNPTAFYLCASHQGPGNTIYFGEGSWLTVV.